This TCR beta chain comes out of a study of blood T cell repertoires in COVID-19. Study-wide background: Samples came from the United States, Italy and Spain, spanning acute and convalescent COVID-19.

Allocation to cohorts depended on clinical history reported by the participants. Produced via immunoSEQ multiplex PCR; TCRdb's table is partial and in-frame only. The sample consists of roughly 130,000 clones, 84% of them appearing once. The receptor was isolated from a woman aged 45 to 65 with acute COVID-19. Source material: PBMCs or T cells enriched from blood (not recorded which).

For the CDR3, the DNA is TGTGCCAGCAGCCATCAGGGTCTAGGGTCAGATACGCAGTATTTT. Protein sequence: CASSHQGLGSDTQYF. The chain is built from TRBV3-1 (or the pseudogene TRBV3-2) and TRBJ2-3; perhaps TRBD1 as D (5 bases). In germline, CDR1 is LGHDT, CDR2 YNNKEL (reference sequence). V lost 3 bases to trimming and J lost 4 bases, with 14 bases between them. The CDR3 spans 15 residues.